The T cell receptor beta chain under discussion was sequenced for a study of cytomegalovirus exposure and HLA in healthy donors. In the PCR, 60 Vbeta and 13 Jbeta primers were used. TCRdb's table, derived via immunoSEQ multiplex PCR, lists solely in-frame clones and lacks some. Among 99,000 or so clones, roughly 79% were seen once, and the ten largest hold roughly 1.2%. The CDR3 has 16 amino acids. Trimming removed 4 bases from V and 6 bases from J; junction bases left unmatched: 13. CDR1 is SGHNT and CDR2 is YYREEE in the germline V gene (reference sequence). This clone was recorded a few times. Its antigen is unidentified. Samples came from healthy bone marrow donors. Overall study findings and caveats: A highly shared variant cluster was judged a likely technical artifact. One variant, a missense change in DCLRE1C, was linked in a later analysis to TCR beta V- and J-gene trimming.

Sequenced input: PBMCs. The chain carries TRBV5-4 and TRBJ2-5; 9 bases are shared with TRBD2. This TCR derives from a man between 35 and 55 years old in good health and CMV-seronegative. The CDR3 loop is CASSPNWREGAQTQYF. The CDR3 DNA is TGTGCCAGCAGCCCGAACTGGCGGGAGGGCGCCCAGACCCAGTACTTC.